Following are 18 T cell receptor beta chains from one sample sequenced in a study of blood T cells in healthy people across ages. Primers used in a second PCR of roughly 6 to 11 cycles were a sample-barcoded 5' primer and a J-beta primer mix. TCRdb called the 5' RACE reads again in MiXCR, with one record for every CDR3 protein. The sample consists of about 1.7 million distinct CDR3 sequences, over 25% of them appearing once. Sequences were obtained from blood. The receptors come from a woman under 40 in good health.

This clonotype was counted a few times. The rearrangement uses TRBV12-3 or TRBV12-4 and TRBJ2-7, with D tentatively TRBD1 (6 bases). This CDR3 contains 14 residues. V lost 5 bases to trimming and J lost 3 bases, with 14 bases between them. The CDR3 loop reads CASSQRQVDYEQYF. CDR3 bases: TGTGCCAGCAGTCAACGACAGGTAGACTACGAGCAGTACTTC.

This chain joins TRBV21-1 and TRBJ2-3. TRBV21-1 is marked as a pseudogene. The length of the CDR3 is 14 residues. In nucleotides, the CDR3 is TGTGCCAGCAGCAACTCTCCGGCCACAGATACGCAGTATTTT. Amino acids: CASSNSPATDTQYF.

This clonotype was seen only a few times. This chain joins TRBV4-2 and TRBJ2-1; D could derive from TRBD1 or TRBD2 (6 bases each). V was cut by 0 bases and J by 8 bases, with 17 bases left in between. Germline values: CDR1 LGHNA, CDR2 YNFKEQ. The CDR3 length is 16 residues. The CDR3 region is CASSQDLTGADDEQFF. DNA of the CDR3: TGTGCCAGCAGCCAAGATTTGACGGGGGCAGACGATGAGCAGTTCTTC.

As concerns this clonotype: This clone may be a read error of a much larger clone one base away. This chain links TRBV3-1 with TRBJ2-7, with D possibly being TRBD1 or TRBD2 (5 bases each). Germline lookup yields CDR1 LGHDT and CDR2 YNNKEL (reference sequence). This CDR3 contains 16 residues. Trimming pared 4 bases from V and 0 bases from J, leaving 16 bases between. The DNA for the CDR3 is TGTGCCAGCAGCCGCTCCTGGGACGGAGGCTCCTACGAGCAGTACTTC. It translates to CASSRSWDGGSYEQYF.

This clonotype was found many times. V usage is TRBV6-1 and J usage is TRBJ2-1; 9 bases align to TRBD1. The V gene's germline CDR1 is MNHNS and CDR2 SASEGT. CDR3 size: 14 residues. V was pared by 5 bases and J by 5 bases, with 4 bases of the junction left unmatched. The CDR3 DNA sequence: TGTGCCAGCAGTTGGGGACAGGGAAACAATGAGCAGTTCTTC. Translating it yields CASSWGQGNNEQFF.

The J gene is TRBJ2-5, the V gene TRBV20-1; 8 bases line up with TRBD1. Germline CDR1 is DFQATT and CDR2 is SNEGSKA (reference sequence). The CDR3 runs to 15 residues. Trimming cost V 6 bases and J 2 bases; bases outside gene matches: 11. CDR3 residues: CSAESGDRRQETQYF. The CDR3 DNA reads as TGCAGTGCCGAGTCTGGGGACAGGAGACAAGAGACCCAGTACTTC.

This chain joins TRBV30 and TRBJ2-2; D is unclear. The V gene's germline CDR1 is GTSNPN and CDR2 SVGIG (reference sequence). Trimming took off 8 bases at V and 4 bases at J, with 14 bases between the two ends. This CDR3 has 13 amino acids. CDR3 bases: TGTGCCGGCCCCCACGATTCCACCGGGGAGCTGTTTTTT. Encoded protein: CAGPHDSTGELFF.

Many counts were recorded for this clonotype. The chain links TRBV27 to TRBJ2-5; tentatively, D is TRBD1 or TRBD2 (5 bases each). V was cut by 1 base and J by 4 bases, with 7 bases left in between. This CDR3 is 13 amino acids long. Germline values: CDR1 MNHEY, CDR2 SMNVEV (reference sequence). The CDR3 DNA follows: TGTGCCAGCAGTTTATTTGGGGGAGAGACCCAGTACTTC. Its protein is CASSLFGGETQYF.

As regards this clonotype: At one end, the junction sequence differs from germline, possibly due to a read error. The chain uses TRBV20-1 and TRBJ1-4; TRBD1 might be the D (5 bases). CDR1 DFQATT and CDR2 SNEGSKA come from the germline V gene (reference sequence). The CDR3 is 15 amino acids. The CDR3 coding sequence is TGCAGTGCTCCCCCCCACCCCAGGGCTAATGAAAAACCGTTTTTT. This sequence encodes CSAPPHPRANEKPFF.

The V gene is TRBV30, the J gene TRBJ1-2; perhaps TRBD1 as D (5 bases). CDR3 length: 12 residues. The germline V and J ends were trimmed by 4 bases and 7 bases, with 13 bases remaining between them. Germline CDR1 and CDR2: GTSNPN and SVGIG (reference sequence). The CDR3 loop reads CAWMQGMSGYTF. CDR3 bases: TGTGCCTGGATGCAGGGAATGAGTGGCTACACCTTC.

A single count supports this clonotype. The chain joins TRBV5-1 to TRBJ2-1; the D is unclear. The CDR3 has 12 amino acids. V was clipped by 1 base and J by 8 bases, with 7 bases between them. The germline CDR1 and CDR2 sequences are SGHRS and YFSETQ. CDR3 coding DNA: TGCGCCAGCAGCTTGCGGTGGGATGAGCAGTTCTTC. Protein: CASSLRWDEQFF. Complete variable domain (other parts from reference TRBV5-1 and TRBJ2-1): KAGVTQTPRYLIKTRGQQVTLSCSPISGHRSVSWYQQTPGQGLQFLFEYFSETQRNKGNFPGRFSGRQFSNSRSEMNVSTLELGDSALYLCASSLRWDEQFFGPGTRLTVL.

This clonotype was recorded many times. The CDR3 coding sequence is TGTGCCAGCAGCTTGGGGGGCAGGGCAGAACTCTACGAGCAGTACTTC. Translation gives CASSLGGRAELYEQYF. The gene calls are TRBV7-2 and TRBJ2-7; D may be TRBD1 or TRBD2 (6 bases each). The V gene's germline CDR1 is SGHTA and CDR2 FQGNSA. V was cut by 3 bases and J by 3 bases, with 18 bases left in between. The CDR3 is made up of 16 amino acids.

This sequence joins TRBV12-3 or TRBV12-4 and TRBJ2-2; the match to TRBD1 covers 9 bases. CDR3 length: 15 amino acids. J lost 6 bases, V lost 7 bases, and 9 bases had no gene match. The CDR3 sequence is CASMGTGKIAGELFF. Here the CDR3 DNA reads TGTGCCAGCATGGGGACAGGGAAGATCGCCGGGGAGCTGTTTTTT.

This clonotype was observed at least ten times. The rearrangement joins TRBV4-2 to TRBJ2-7; the match to TRBD1 covers 9 bases. V lost 1 base to trimming and J lost 9 bases; unmatched junction nucleotides: 7. CDR3 length equals 14 residues. Germline values: CDR1 LGHNA, CDR2 YNFKEQ. CDR3 nucleotide sequence: TGTGCCAGCAGCCAAGGGGACAGGGATAGGGGGCAGTACTTC. This sequence encodes CASSQGDRDRGQYF.

Many counts were recorded for this clonotype. The chain recombines TRBV29-1 with TRBJ1-2; D unclear. This CDR3 has 15 residues. V lost 5 bases and J 8 bases, leaving 24 bases between the germline ends. The germline V gene has CDR1 SQVTM and CDR2 ANQGSEA. CDR3 bases: TGCAGCGTTCCCATTAAACCAAACGGGGAGCGAGGCTACACCTTC. Its translation: CSVPIKPNGERGYTF. Filled out from reference TRBV29-1 and TRBJ1-2, the complete variable domain reads SAVISQKPSRDICQRGTSLTIQCQVDSQVTMMFWYRQQPGQSLTLIATANQGSEATYESGFVIDKFPISRPNLTFSTLTVSNMSPEDSSIYLCSVPIKPNGERGYTFGSGTRLTVV.

The V call is TRBV28, the J call TRBJ2-1; possibly TRBD2 for D (5 bases). The CDR3 is 15 amino acids. Germline-derived CDR1 and CDR2 are MDHEN and SYDVKM. Trimming left V 8 bases short and J 0 bases short, with 14 bases between. This chain's CDR3 is CASETVRGSYNEQFF. The CDR3 DNA follows: TGTGCCAGCGAAACGGTTCGGGGCTCCTACAATGAGCAGTTCTTC.

On this clonotype: This may come from a read error, since a much larger clone is one base off. The chain employs TRBV20-1 and TRBJ2-7; the match to TRBD2 covers 7 bases. The CDR3 runs 13 residues. V lost 3 bases to trimming and J lost 2 bases; unmatched junction nucleotides: 4. In germline, CDR1 is DFQATT, CDR2 SNEGSKA (reference sequence). In nucleotides, the CDR3 is TGCAGTGCTAGTGAGCGGGACCCCTACGAGCAGTACTTC. It yields the protein CSASERDPYEQYF.

The chain is built from TRBV4-1 and TRBJ2-3; D might be TRBD1 or TRBD2, each matching 6 bases. Germline lookup yields CDR1 MGHRA and CDR2 YSYEKL. The CDR3 extends over 15 amino acids. V lost 0 bases, J lost 6 bases, and 13 bases lay in between. In DNA form, the CDR3 reads TGCGCCAGCAGCCAAGAGAGGGGGGACGGGGATACGCAGTATTTT. Its protein product is CASSQERGDGDTQYF.